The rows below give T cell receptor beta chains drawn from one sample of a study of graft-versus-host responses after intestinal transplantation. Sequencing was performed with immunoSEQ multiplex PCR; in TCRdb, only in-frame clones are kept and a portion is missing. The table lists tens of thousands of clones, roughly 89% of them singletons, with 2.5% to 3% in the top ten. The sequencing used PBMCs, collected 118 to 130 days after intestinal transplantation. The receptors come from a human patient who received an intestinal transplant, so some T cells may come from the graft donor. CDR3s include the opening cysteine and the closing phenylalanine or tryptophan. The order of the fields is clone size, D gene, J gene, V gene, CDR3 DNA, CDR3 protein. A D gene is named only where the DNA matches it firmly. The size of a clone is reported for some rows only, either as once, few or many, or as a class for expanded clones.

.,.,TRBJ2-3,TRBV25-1,TGTGCCAGCAGTGGTGGGGGAGCAGATACGCAGTATTTT,CASSGGGADTQYF
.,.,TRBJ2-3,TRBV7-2,TGTGCCAGCAGCTTAGTGGGGGCTAGCACAGATACGCAGTATTTT,CASSLVGASTDTQYF
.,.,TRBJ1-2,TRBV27,TGTGCCAGCAGTTTGGCCGCAGCTAACTATGGCTACACCTTC,CASSLAAANYGYTF
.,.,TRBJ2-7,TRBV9,TGTGCCAGCAGCGTAGGTGGAAGACCATACGAGCAGTACTTC,CASSVGGRPYEQYF
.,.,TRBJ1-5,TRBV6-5,TGTGCCAGCAGTTACTCAGCAGGGAGCAATCAGCCCCAGCATTTT,CASSYSAGSNQPQHF
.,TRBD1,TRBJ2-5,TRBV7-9,TGTGCCAGCAGCTTCCGGGACAGGGAGGGGGAGACCCAGTACTTC,CASSFRDREGETQYF
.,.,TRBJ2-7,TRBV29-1,TGCAGCGTTGAAGCTGACTCCTACGAGCAGTACTTC,CSVEADSYEQYF
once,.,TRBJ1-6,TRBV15,TGTGCCACCAGCCGATACCGGGCCCCAAATTCACCCCTCCACTTT,CATSRYRAPNSPLHF
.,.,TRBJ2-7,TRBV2,TGTGCCAGCAGTGGGGCCTACGAGCAGTACTTC,CASSGAYEQYF
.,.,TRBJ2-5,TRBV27,TGTGCCAGCAGTCTGGGAGGGGGGACCCAGTACTTC,CASSLGGGTQYF
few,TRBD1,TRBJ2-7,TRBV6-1,TGTGCCAGCAGTGTGGGGGCAGGGGGCTGGGAGCAGTACTTC,CASSVGAGGWEQYF
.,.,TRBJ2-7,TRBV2,TGTGCCAGCAGTGAAACAGAGTCCTACGAGCAGTACTTC,CASSETESYEQYF
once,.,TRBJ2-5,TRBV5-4,TGTGCCAGCAGCTTGGCATCTAGCGCTCAAGAGACCCAGTACTTC,CASSLASSAQETQYF
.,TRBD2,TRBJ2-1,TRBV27,TGTGCCAGCAGTTCCGTGACTATAGCGGGACGATACAATGAGCAGTTCTTC,CASSSVTIAGRYNEQFF
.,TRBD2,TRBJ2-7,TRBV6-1,TGTGCCACCGGGACTAGCGGGGTGTGGGAGCAGTACTTC,CATGTSGVWEQYF
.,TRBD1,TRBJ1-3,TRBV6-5,TGTGCCAGCAGGACGAGGGGGCCCGGAAACACCATATATTTT,CASRTRGPGNTIYF
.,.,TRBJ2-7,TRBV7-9,TGTGCCAGCAACTTACAGTTGAGCTCCTACGAGCAGTACTTC,CASNLQLSSYEQYF
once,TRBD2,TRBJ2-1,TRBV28,TGTGCCAGCAGTCTCAGACTAGCGAGTAGGCATGAGCAGTTCTTC,CASSLRLASRHEQFF
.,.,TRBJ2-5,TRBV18,TGTGCCAGCTCACCGCGGGCAAAAACCCCTGGAAAGCAGAAGGAGACCCAGTACTTC,CASSPRAKTPGKQKETQYF
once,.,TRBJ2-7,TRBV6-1,TGTGCCAGCAGTGAGGGGGCGGATATCTACGAGCAGTACTTC,CASSEGADIYEQYF
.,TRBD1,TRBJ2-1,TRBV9,TGTGCCAGCAGCGCGACAGGGGGCATCTACAATGAGCAGTTCTTC,CASSATGGIYNEQFF
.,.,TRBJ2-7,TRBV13,TGTGCCAGCAGCTTACAACTAGAGAACTACGAGCAGTACTTC,CASSLQLENYEQYF
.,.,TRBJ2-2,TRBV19,TGTGCCAGTGGGCAGGGGTTCGCCGGGGAGCTGTTTTTT,CASGQGFAGELFF
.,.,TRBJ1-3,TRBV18,TGTGCCACCGCACCGGGACAAGCCTTCTCTGGAAACACCATATATTTT,CATAPGQAFSGNTIYF
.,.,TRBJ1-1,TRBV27,TGTGCCAGCAGTCCCCGACCAATCGGGACTGAAGCTTTCTTT,CASSPRPIGTEAFF
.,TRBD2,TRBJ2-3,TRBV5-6,TGTGCCAGCAGCTTGGCCGCGGGAGGGCCGGCCACAGATACGCAGTATTTT,CASSLAAGGPATDTQYF
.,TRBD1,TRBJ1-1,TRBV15,TGTGCCACCAGCAGGACAGGGGGAATTGATGAAGCTTTCTTT,CATSRTGGIDEAFF
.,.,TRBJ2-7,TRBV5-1,TGCGCCAGCAGCTTGGATGGGGGAACCTACGAGCAGTACTTC,CASSLDGGTYEQYF
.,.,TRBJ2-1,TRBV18,TGTGCCAGCTCACCAATTGGGGTTGGCGATGAGCAGTTCTTC,CASSPIGVGDEQFF
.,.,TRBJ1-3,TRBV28,TGTGCCAGCAGGAGCCGCAGCTCTTCTGGAAACACCATATATTTT,CASRSRSSSGNTIYF
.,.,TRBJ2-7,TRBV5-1,TGCGCCAGCAGCTTGGGTAACTCCTACGAGCAGTACTTC,CASSLGNSYEQYF
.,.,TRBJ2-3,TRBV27,TGTGCCAGCAGTTCCCAAGTCACAGATACGCAGTATTTT,CASSSQVTDTQYF
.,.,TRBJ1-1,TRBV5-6,TGTGCCAGCAGCTTTGAGAACACTGAAGCTTTCTTT,CASSFENTEAFF
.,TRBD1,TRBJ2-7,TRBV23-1,TGCGCCAGCAGTCCGCAGACAGGGCCCTACGAGCAGTACTTC,CASSPQTGPYEQYF
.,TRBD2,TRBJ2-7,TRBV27,TGTGCCAGCCGTTCGGGGGGGCTCGAGCAGTACTTC,CASRSGGLEQYF
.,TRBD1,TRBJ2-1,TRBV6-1,TGTGCCAGCAGTGCCGGGACAGGGGCCCTTGGTGAGCAGTTCTTC,CASSAGTGALGEQFF
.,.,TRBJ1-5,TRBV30,TGTGCCTGGAGTGTACAGGCAGGTCGCAATCAGCCCCAGCATTTT,CAWSVQAGRNQPQHF
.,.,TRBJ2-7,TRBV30,TGTGCCTGGATGGTGGACACAGGTTACGAGCAGTACTTC,CAWMVDTGYEQYF
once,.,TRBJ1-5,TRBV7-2,TGTGCCAGCAGCCCGGGGAGTAATCAGCCCCAGCATTTT,CASSPGSNQPQHF
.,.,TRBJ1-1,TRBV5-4,TGTGCCAGCAGCCCCGGGAGGAGGGAGAACACTGAAGCTTTCTTT,CASSPGRRENTEAFF